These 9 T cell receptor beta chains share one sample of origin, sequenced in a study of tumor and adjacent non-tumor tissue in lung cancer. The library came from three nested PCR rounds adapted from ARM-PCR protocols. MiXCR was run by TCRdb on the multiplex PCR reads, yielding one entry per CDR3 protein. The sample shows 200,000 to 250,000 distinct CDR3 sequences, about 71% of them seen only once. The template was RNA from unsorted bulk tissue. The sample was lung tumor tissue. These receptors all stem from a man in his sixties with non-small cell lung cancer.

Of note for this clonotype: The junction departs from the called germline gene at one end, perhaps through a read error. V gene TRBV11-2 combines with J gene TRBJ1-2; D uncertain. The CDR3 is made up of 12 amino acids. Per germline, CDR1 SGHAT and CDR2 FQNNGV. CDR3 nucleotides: TGTGCCAGCAGCCATGAAGGTTATGGTTACACCTTC. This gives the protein CASSHEGYGYTF.

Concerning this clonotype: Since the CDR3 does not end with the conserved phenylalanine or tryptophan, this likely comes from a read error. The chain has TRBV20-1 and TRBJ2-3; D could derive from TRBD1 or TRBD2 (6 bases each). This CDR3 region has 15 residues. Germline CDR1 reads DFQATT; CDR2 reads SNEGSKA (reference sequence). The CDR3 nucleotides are TGCATTGCAAGGGGGTGGGCGGGGTACACAGATACGCAGTATTTG. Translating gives CIARGWAGYTDTQYL.

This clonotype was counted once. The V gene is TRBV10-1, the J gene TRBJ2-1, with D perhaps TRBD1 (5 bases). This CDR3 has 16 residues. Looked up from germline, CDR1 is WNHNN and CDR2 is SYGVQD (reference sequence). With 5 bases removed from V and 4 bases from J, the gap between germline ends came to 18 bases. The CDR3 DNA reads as TGCGCCAGCAGTCCCACGCATGGGGCCGCTTACAATGAGCAGTTCTTC. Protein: CASSPTHGAAYNEQFF.

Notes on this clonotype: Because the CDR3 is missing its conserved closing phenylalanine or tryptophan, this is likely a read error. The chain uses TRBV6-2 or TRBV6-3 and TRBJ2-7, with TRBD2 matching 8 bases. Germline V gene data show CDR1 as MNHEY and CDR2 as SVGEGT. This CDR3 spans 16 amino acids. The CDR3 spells CVSSTGTSGEFYEQYI. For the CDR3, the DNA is TGTGTCAGCAGTACCGGGACTAGTGGGGAATTCTACGAGCAGTACATC.

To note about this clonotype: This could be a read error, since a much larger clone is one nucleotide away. This CDR3 is CSARDHQRDLYEQYF. CDR3 bases: TGCAGTGCTAGAGATCATCAGAGGGACCTCTACGAGCAGTACTTC. The chain carries TRBV20-1 and TRBJ2-7; D tentatively fits TRBD1 or TRBD2 (5 bases each). The germline gives CDR1 DFQATT, CDR2 SNEGSKA (reference sequence). The length of the CDR3 is 15 residues. The V and J ends lost 0 bases and 3 bases respectively, with 15 bases between them.

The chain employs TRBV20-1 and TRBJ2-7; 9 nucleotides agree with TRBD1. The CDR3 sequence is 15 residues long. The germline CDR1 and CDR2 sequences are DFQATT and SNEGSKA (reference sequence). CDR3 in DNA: TGCACTCAGGGGGACCTACAGGGGGCGATCCACGAGCAGTACTTC. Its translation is CTQGDLQGAIHEQYF.

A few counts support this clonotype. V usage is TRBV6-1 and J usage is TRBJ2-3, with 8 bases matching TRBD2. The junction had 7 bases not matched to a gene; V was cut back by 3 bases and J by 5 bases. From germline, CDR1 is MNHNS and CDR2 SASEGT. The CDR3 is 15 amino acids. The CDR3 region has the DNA TGTGCCAGCAGTGATCCGGGACTAGGAATAGATACGCAGTATTTT. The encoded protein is CASSDPGLGIDTQYF.

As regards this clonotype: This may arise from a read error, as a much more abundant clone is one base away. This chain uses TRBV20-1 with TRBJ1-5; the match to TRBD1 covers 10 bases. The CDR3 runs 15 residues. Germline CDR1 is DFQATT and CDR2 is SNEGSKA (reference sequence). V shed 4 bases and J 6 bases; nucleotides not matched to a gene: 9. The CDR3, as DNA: TGCAGTGCTATTCCGGGACAGGGGCGCACTCAGCCCCAGCATTTT. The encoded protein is CSAIPGQGRTQPQHF.

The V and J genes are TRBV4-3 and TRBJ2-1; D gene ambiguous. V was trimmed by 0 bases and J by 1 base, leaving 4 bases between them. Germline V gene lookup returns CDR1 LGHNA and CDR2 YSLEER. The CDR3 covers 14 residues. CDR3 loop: CASSQEVSYNEQFF. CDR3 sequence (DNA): TGCGCCAGCAGCCAAGAGGTATCCTACAATGAGCAGTTCTTC.